This is a list of T cell receptor beta chains from one sample in a study of radiotherapy plus CTLA-4 blockade in lung cancer. Assay: immunoSEQ multiplex PCR; the TCRdb copy retains only in-frame clones and omits some. The table includes some 100,000 clones, more than 65% detected once. Here the sequenced sample was peripheral blood, taken from a patient treated with radiotherapy plus ipilimumab. These receptors were collected from a human donor with non-small cell lung cancer who had a partial response to radiotherapy plus ipilimumab. Both conserved end residues are part of each CDR3. A D gene is named only where the DNA matches it firmly. Size values are once, few and many counts, or a class for expanded clones, and some rows have none.

d_gene: .; j_gene: TRBJ1-2; v_gene: TRBV19; abundance: .; CDR3nt: TGTGCCAGTAGTACTCAAAGGAGCTATGGCTACACCTTC; CDR3aa: CASSTQRSYGYTF
d_gene: .; j_gene: TRBJ1-2; v_gene: TRBV7-8; abundance: .; CDR3nt: TGTGCCAGCAGCTTAGGGGAGAACTATGGCTACACCTTC; CDR3aa: CASSLGENYGYTF
d_gene: .; j_gene: TRBJ1-4; v_gene: TRBV9; abundance: once; CDR3nt: TGTGCCAGCAGCGTAGGCCCAGAATCTAATGAAAAACTGTTTTTT; CDR3aa: CASSVGPESNEKLFF
d_gene: .; j_gene: TRBJ2-3; v_gene: TRBV9; abundance: .; CDR3nt: TGTGCCAGCAGCGTAGGGGGGCCAGCAGATACGCAGTATTTT; CDR3aa: CASSVGGPADTQYF
d_gene: TRBD2; j_gene: TRBJ2-3; v_gene: TRBV5-1; abundance: .; CDR3nt: TGCGCCAGCAGCTTGGGCCTAGCGGGAGGGGGCACAGATACGCAGTATTTT; CDR3aa: CASSLGLAGGGTDTQYF
d_gene: TRBD1; j_gene: TRBJ1-2; v_gene: TRBV28; abundance: .; CDR3nt: TGTGCCAGCAGTTACGGACAGGGGGATTATGGCTACACCTTC; CDR3aa: CASSYGQGDYGYTF
d_gene: TRBD2; j_gene: TRBJ2-1; v_gene: TRBV15; abundance: once; CDR3nt: TGTGCCACCAGCAGATCCACCGGGGGGTCCAGTGAGCAGTTCTTC; CDR3aa: CATSRSTGGSSEQFF
d_gene: TRBD1; j_gene: TRBJ1-2; v_gene: TRBV28; abundance: .; CDR3nt: TGTGCCAGCAGTTCACCCGGGACAGGGGGCCCGAACTATGGCTACACCTTC; CDR3aa: CASSSPGTGGPNYGYTF
d_gene: TRBD1; j_gene: TRBJ1-2; v_gene: TRBV30; abundance: .; CDR3nt: TGTGCCTGGAACGTGATGCAGGGGGATGGCTACACCTTC; CDR3aa: CAWNVMQGDGYTF
d_gene: .; j_gene: TRBJ2-7; v_gene: TRBV30; abundance: .; CDR3nt: TGTGCCTGGAGTTCCTTCCGACTTTACGAGCAGTACTTC; CDR3aa: CAWSSFRLYEQYF
d_gene: TRBD1; j_gene: TRBJ1-2; v_gene: TRBV7-9; abundance: .; CDR3nt: TGTGCCAGCAGCTCCTACGACAGGGGTGGCTATGGCTACACCTTC; CDR3aa: CASSSYDRGGYGYTF
d_gene: .; j_gene: TRBJ2-2; v_gene: TRBV15; abundance: .; CDR3nt: TGTGCCACCAGCAACCGGGTTGCGAACACCGGGGAGCTGTTTTTT; CDR3aa: CATSNRVANTGELFF
d_gene: TRBD1; j_gene: TRBJ2-2; v_gene: TRBV9; abundance: few; CDR3nt: TGTGCCAGCAGCTCAGACAGGGGGTTGAACACCGGGGAGCTGTTTTTT; CDR3aa: CASSSDRGLNTGELFF
d_gene: .; j_gene: TRBJ1-1; v_gene: TRBV6-6; abundance: once; CDR3nt: TGTGCCAGCAGCCGGACTGGGAACACTGAAGCTTTCTTT; CDR3aa: CASSRTGNTEAFF
d_gene: .; j_gene: TRBJ1-1; v_gene: TRBV6-1; abundance: .; CDR3nt: TGTGCCAGCAGTGAATCGAGGGTATTCAACACTGAAGCTTTCTTT; CDR3aa: CASSESRVFNTEAFF
d_gene: .; j_gene: TRBJ2-5; v_gene: TRBV28; abundance: .; CDR3nt: TGTGCCAGCAGTTTATGGGGGGGCCAAGAGACCCAGTACTTC; CDR3aa: CASSLWGGQETQYF
d_gene: TRBD2; j_gene: TRBJ2-7; v_gene: TRBV4-1; abundance: .; CDR3nt: TGCGCCAGCAGCCAAGCTACTAGCGGGGTATCCTACGAGCAGTACTTC; CDR3aa: CASSQATSGVSYEQYF
d_gene: .; j_gene: TRBJ2-7; v_gene: TRBV10-3; abundance: once; CDR3nt: TGTGCCATCAGTGACGGACGACAGTCCTACGAGCAGTACTTC; CDR3aa: CAISDGRQSYEQYF
d_gene: TRBD2; j_gene: TRBJ2-1; v_gene: TRBV29-1; abundance: .; CDR3nt: TGCAGCGTTGTGGGACTAGCGGGGAATGAGCAGTTCTTC; CDR3aa: CSVVGLAGNEQFF
d_gene: .; j_gene: TRBJ2-7; v_gene: TRBV14; abundance: .; CDR3nt: TGTGCCAGCAGCAAAGACAGACTACAGCCCTCCTACGAGCAGTACTTC; CDR3aa: CASSKDRLQPSYEQYF
d_gene: TRBD1; j_gene: TRBJ1-1; v_gene: TRBV7-9; abundance: .; CDR3nt: TGTGCCAGCAGCTTAGCCCCAGGGGGAAGGACTGAAGCTTTCTTT; CDR3aa: CASSLAPGGRTEAFF
d_gene: TRBD1; j_gene: TRBJ2-3; v_gene: TRBV2; abundance: .; CDR3nt: TGTGCCAGCAGTGCCCAGACAGGGTTCACAGATACGCAGTATTTT; CDR3aa: CASSAQTGFTDTQYF
d_gene: .; j_gene: TRBJ1-5; v_gene: TRBV2; abundance: .; CDR3nt: TGTGCCAGCAGTGTATCCGGGTTCCAGCCCCAGCATTTT; CDR3aa: CASSVSGFQPQHF
d_gene: TRBD1; j_gene: TRBJ2-7; v_gene: TRBV7-9; abundance: .; CDR3nt: TGTGCCAGCAGCTTAGTAGGGGGCGACGAGCAGTACTTC; CDR3aa: CASSLVGGDEQYF
d_gene: TRBD1; j_gene: TRBJ1-5; v_gene: TRBV7-2; abundance: few; CDR3nt: TGTGCCAGCAGCGAAGGGACAGGGCCCCATCAGCCCCAGCATTTT; CDR3aa: CASSEGTGPHQPQHF
d_gene: .; j_gene: TRBJ2-7; v_gene: TRBV28; abundance: .; CDR3nt: TGTGCCAGCAGCCAAATCACCACTAGCTCCTACGAGCAGTACTTC; CDR3aa: CASSQITTSSYEQYF
d_gene: .; j_gene: TRBJ1-4; v_gene: TRBV7-9; abundance: few; CDR3nt: TGTGCCAGCAGCCCAAGGCGGGACGGTTGGAATGAAAAACTGTTTTTT; CDR3aa: CASSPRRDGWNEKLFF
d_gene: TRBD1; j_gene: TRBJ2-6; v_gene: TRBV5-1; abundance: .; CDR3nt: TGCGCCAGCAGCTTCACAGGGGTTGAGGCCAACGTCCTGACTTTC; CDR3aa: CASSFTGVEANVLTF
d_gene: .; j_gene: TRBJ1-2; v_gene: TRBV6-5; abundance: few; CDR3nt: TGTGCCAGCGTCCGGGACTCTTCCTATGGCTACACCTTC; CDR3aa: CASVRDSSYGYTF
d_gene: .; j_gene: TRBJ2-5; v_gene: TRBV2; abundance: .; CDR3nt: TGTGCCAGCAGTTCTGATACCCCCCAGTACGACTTC; CDR3aa: CASSSDTPQYDF
d_gene: .; j_gene: TRBJ2-7; v_gene: TRBV12-5; abundance: .; CDR3nt: TGTGCTAGTGGTTTAGCGGGCGCCTACGAGCAGTACTTC; CDR3aa: CASGLAGAYEQYF
d_gene: .; j_gene: TRBJ2-1; v_gene: TRBV2; abundance: .; CDR3nt: TGTGCCAGCAGTGAACTAGTCAGCTCCTACAATGAGCAGTTCTTC; CDR3aa: CASSELVSSYNEQFF
d_gene: .; j_gene: TRBJ2-3; v_gene: TRBV28; abundance: .; CDR3nt: TGTGCCAGCAGTTTGCTCTCCAGGGAAGATACGCAGTATTTT; CDR3aa: CASSLLSREDTQYF
d_gene: .; j_gene: TRBJ2-2; v_gene: TRBV2; abundance: .; CDR3nt: TGTGCCAGCAGTGGGTCGGGTTCGAACACCGGGGAGCTGTTTTTT; CDR3aa: CASSGSGSNTGELFF
d_gene: TRBD2; j_gene: TRBJ2-1; v_gene: TRBV9; abundance: .; CDR3nt: TGTGCCAGCAGCGAGGGGCCTAGCGGGAGATACAATGAGCAGTTCTTC; CDR3aa: CASSEGPSGRYNEQFF
d_gene: .; j_gene: TRBJ2-1; v_gene: TRBV5-6; abundance: .; CDR3nt: TGTGCCAGCAGTTCCTTACCGGACAGTTACAATGAGCAGTTCTTC; CDR3aa: CASSSLPDSYNEQFF
d_gene: .; j_gene: TRBJ2-3; v_gene: TRBV18; abundance: few; CDR3nt: TGTGCCAGCTCACCAGCCTCTCGCCGGGATACGCAGTATTTT; CDR3aa: CASSPASRRDTQYF
d_gene: .; j_gene: TRBJ2-5; v_gene: TRBV27; abundance: .; CDR3nt: TGTGCCAGCAGTTTTAACGGGTGGAGAGAGACCCAGTACTTC; CDR3aa: CASSFNGWRETQYF
d_gene: .; j_gene: TRBJ2-3; v_gene: TRBV7-8; abundance: .; CDR3nt: TGTGCCAGCAGCTTAGTCACGGGAAGCCCTAGCACAGATACGCAGTATTTT; CDR3aa: CASSLVTGSPSTDTQYF
d_gene: .; j_gene: TRBJ1-2; v_gene: TRBV28; abundance: .; CDR3nt: TGTGCCACCACGACGCGGGGAATCAGCACCTTC; CDR3aa: CATTTRGISTF
d_gene: .; j_gene: TRBJ2-7; v_gene: TRBV30; abundance: .; CDR3nt: TGTGCCTGGACAGGGATGAACTACGAGCAGTACTTC; CDR3aa: CAWTGMNYEQYF
d_gene: .; j_gene: TRBJ1-2; v_gene: TRBV28; abundance: .; CDR3nt: TGTGCCAGCAGGGCTCCCTATGGCTACACCTTC; CDR3aa: CASRAPYGYTF
d_gene: .; j_gene: TRBJ2-1; v_gene: TRBV2; abundance: .; CDR3nt: TGTGCCAGCAGTGAACTAGCGAGCTCCTACAATGAGCAGTTCTTC; CDR3aa: CASSELASSYNEQFF
d_gene: TRBD1; j_gene: TRBJ1-4; v_gene: TRBV6-5; abundance: .; CDR3nt: TGTGCCAGCAAGGAGACAGGGATGCGTGAAAAACTGTTTTTT; CDR3aa: CASKETGMREKLFF
d_gene: .; j_gene: TRBJ2-1; v_gene: TRBV19; abundance: .; CDR3nt: TGTGCCAGTAGTATAGCGGGAGAGGTAAATGAGCAGTTCTTC; CDR3aa: CASSIAGEVNEQFF
d_gene: .; j_gene: TRBJ2-2; v_gene: TRBV9; abundance: once; CDR3nt: TGTGCCAGCAGCGTAAGCGGATTAGCGGAAATGAACACCGGGGAGCTGTTTTTT; CDR3aa: CASSVSGLAEMNTGELFF
d_gene: .; j_gene: TRBJ1-4; v_gene: TRBV19; abundance: .; CDR3nt: TGTGCCAGTAAATTTGGGCAGGCGAATGAAAAACTGTTTTTT; CDR3aa: CASKFGQANEKLFF
d_gene: TRBD1; j_gene: TRBJ1-5; v_gene: TRBV19; abundance: .; CDR3nt: TGTGCCAGTGGAGGGACAGGGGGCCAGCCCCAGCATTTT; CDR3aa: CASGGTGGQPQHF
d_gene: TRBD1; j_gene: TRBJ1-1; v_gene: TRBV9; abundance: .; CDR3nt: TGTGCCAGCAGCGCGTACGTCGGTAGGACAGGGAAGGGTGACACTGAAGCTTTCTTT; CDR3aa: CASSAYVGRTGKGDTEAFF
d_gene: .; j_gene: TRBJ1-4; v_gene: TRBV2; abundance: .; CDR3nt: TGTGCCAGCAGTGGGAGGGAAAAACTGTTTTTT; CDR3aa: CASSGREKLFF
d_gene: TRBD1; j_gene: TRBJ1-5; v_gene: TRBV28; abundance: .; CDR3nt: TGTGCCAGCAGCCGACAGGGAGCTTTAGAGCCCCAGCATTTT; CDR3aa: CASSRQGALEPQHF
d_gene: TRBD2; j_gene: TRBJ2-1; v_gene: TRBV6-5; abundance: once; CDR3nt: TGTGCCAGCAGTGGAGGGGGACTAGCGGGAGGAGAGCAGTTCTTC; CDR3aa: CASSGGGLAGGEQFF
d_gene: TRBD1; j_gene: TRBJ1-4; v_gene: TRBV6-6; abundance: .; CDR3nt: TGTGCCAGCAGGCTGGGACAGGGGGGGAAGGGGGAAAAACTGTTTTTT; CDR3aa: CASRLGQGGKGEKLFF
d_gene: .; j_gene: TRBJ1-2; v_gene: TRBV28; abundance: .; CDR3nt: TGTGCCAGCAGTGTATCGAGAGGCTACACCTTC; CDR3aa: CASSVSRGYTF
d_gene: .; j_gene: TRBJ2-1; v_gene: TRBV4-3; abundance: .; CDR3nt: TGCGCCAGCAGCCAAGAACCGGGGGCCTACAATGAGCAGTTCTTC; CDR3aa: CASSQEPGAYNEQFF